The sample holds many counts of the clone carrying this T cell receptor beta chain. The antigen remains undetermined. A J-beta primer mix and a sample-barcoded 5' primer were used in a second PCR of about 7 to 12 cycles. TCRdb used MiXCR to reprocess the 5' RACE reads, holding one entry per CDR3 protein. This table has 1,800,000 or so distinct CDR3 sequences, around 42% appearing once. The data stem from a study of blood T cells in healthy people across ages. Study results and caveats: Donor CMV status was unknown, possibly confounding expanded clonotype changes.

The CDR3 spans 13 residues. With 3 bases removed from V and 5 bases from J, the gap between germline ends came to 7 bases. Germline V CDR1 and CDR2: SGHDN, FVKESK. The V gene is TRBV14, the J gene TRBJ1-4; tentative D call: TRBD1 (6 bases). This TCR was recovered from a human donor in good health. The sequencing input was blood. The CDR3 is CASSHGTNEKLFF. In DNA form, the CDR3 reads TGTGCCAGCAGCCACGGGACAAATGAAAAACTGTTTTTT.